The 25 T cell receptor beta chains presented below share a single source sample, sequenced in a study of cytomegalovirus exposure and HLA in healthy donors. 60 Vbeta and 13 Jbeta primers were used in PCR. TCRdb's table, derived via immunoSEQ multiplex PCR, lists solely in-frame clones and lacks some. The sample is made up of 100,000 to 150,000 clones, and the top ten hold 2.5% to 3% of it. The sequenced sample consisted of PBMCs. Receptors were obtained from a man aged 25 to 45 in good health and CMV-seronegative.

CDR3 sequence: CASTPLGATAFF. CDR3 in DNA: TGTGCCAGTACCCCCTTGGGGGCTACAGCTTTCTTT. This sequence joins TRBV19 and TRBJ1-1; maybe TRBD1 (6 bases). Trimming took off 7 bases at V and 10 bases at J, with 16 bases between the two ends. The germline CDR1 and CDR2 sequences are LNHDA and SQIVND (reference sequence). The CDR3 sequence is 12 residues long.

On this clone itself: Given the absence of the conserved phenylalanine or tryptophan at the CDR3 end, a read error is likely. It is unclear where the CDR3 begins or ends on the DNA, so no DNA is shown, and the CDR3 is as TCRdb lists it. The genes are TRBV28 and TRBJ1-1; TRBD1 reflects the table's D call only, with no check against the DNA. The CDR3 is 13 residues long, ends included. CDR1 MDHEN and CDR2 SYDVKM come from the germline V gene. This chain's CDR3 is CASSPTGTPHYPL.

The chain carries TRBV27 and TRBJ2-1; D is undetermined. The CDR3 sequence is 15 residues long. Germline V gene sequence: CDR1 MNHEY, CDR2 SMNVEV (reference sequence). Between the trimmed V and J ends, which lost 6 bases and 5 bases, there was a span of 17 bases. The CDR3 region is CASSPLLVRNNEQFF. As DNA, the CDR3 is TGTGCCAGCAGCCCCCTGCTAGTTAGGAACAATGAGCAGTTCTTC.

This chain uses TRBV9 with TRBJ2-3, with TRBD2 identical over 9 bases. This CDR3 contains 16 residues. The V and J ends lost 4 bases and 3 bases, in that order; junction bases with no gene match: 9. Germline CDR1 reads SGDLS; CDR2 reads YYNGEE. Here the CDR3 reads CASSQGGSGSTDTQYF. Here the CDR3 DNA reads TGTGCCAGCAGCCAAGGAGGTAGCGGGAGTACAGATACGCAGTATTTT.

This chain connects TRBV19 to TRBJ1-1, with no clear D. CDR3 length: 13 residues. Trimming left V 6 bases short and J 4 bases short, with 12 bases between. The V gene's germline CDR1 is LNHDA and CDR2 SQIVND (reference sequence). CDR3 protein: CASSGEVGTEAFF. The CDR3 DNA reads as TGTGCCAGTAGCGGCGAGGTGGGCACTGAAGCTTTCTTT.

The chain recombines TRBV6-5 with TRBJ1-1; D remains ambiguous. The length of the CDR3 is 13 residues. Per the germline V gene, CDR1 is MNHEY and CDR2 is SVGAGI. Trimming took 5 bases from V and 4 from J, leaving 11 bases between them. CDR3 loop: CASSRAVATEAFF. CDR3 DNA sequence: TGTGCCAGCAGTCGCGCGGTGGCCACTGAAGCTTTCTTT.

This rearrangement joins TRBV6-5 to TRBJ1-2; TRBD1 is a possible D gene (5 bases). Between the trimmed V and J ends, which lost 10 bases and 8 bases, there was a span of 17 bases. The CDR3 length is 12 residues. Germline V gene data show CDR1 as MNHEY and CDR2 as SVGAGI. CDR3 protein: CATLSGTPGYTF. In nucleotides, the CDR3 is TGTGCCACCCTATCCGGGACTCCAGGCTACACCTTC.

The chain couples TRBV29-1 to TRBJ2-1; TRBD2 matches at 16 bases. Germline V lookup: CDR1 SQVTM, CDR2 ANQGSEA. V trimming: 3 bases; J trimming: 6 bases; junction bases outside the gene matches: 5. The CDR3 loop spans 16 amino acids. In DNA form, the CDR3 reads TGCAGCGTTGAGGGACTAGCGGGAGGGCGCCGCAATGAGCAGTTCTTC. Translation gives CSVEGLAGGRRNEQFF.

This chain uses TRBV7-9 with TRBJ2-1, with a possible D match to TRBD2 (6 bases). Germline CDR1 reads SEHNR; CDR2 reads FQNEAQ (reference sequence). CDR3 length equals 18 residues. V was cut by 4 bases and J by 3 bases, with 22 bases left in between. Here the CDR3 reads CASSSDPGTPGNYNEQFF. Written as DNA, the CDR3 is TGTGCCAGCAGCTCCGACCCCGGGACTCCAGGCAACTACAATGAGCAGTTCTTC.

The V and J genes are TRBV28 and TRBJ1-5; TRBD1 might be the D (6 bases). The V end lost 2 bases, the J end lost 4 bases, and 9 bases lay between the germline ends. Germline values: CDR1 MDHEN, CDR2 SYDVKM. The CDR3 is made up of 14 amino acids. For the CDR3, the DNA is TGTGCCAGCAGTTTAAGGCAGGGGAATCAGCCCCAGCATTTT. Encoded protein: CASSLRQGNQPQHF.

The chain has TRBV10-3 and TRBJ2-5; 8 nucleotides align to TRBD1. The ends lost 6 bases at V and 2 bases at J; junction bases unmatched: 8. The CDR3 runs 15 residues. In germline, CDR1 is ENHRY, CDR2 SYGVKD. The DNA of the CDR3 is TGTGCCATCAGGGACGGGACAGGTGATCAAGAGACCCAGTACTTC. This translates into CAIRDGTGDQETQYF.

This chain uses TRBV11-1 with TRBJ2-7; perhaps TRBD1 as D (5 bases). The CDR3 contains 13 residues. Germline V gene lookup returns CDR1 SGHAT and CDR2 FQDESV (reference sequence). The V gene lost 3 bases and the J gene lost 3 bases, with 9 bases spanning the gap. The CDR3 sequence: CASSFAGNYEQYF. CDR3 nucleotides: TGTGCCAGCAGCTTCGCAGGGAACTACGAGCAGTACTTC. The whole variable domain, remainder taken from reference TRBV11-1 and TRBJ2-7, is EAEVAQSPRYKITEKSQAVAFWCDPISGHATLYWYRQILGQGPELLVQFQDESVVDDSQLPKDRFSAERLKGVDSTLKIQPAELGDSAMYLCASSFAGNYEQYFGPGTRLTVT.

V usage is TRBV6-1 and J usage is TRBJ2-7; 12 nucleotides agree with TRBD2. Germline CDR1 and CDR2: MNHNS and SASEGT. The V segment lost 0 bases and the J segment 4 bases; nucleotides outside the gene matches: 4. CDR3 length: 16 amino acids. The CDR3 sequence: CASSEALGLAGYEQYF. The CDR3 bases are TGTGCCAGCAGTGAAGCGCTTGGACTAGCGGGGTACGAGCAGTACTTC.

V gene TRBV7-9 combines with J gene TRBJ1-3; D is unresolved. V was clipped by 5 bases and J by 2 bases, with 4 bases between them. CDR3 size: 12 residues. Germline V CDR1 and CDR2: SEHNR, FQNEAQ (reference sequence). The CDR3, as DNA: TGTGCCAGCAGCCCCGCTGGAAACACCATATATTTT. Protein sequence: CASSPAGNTIYF.

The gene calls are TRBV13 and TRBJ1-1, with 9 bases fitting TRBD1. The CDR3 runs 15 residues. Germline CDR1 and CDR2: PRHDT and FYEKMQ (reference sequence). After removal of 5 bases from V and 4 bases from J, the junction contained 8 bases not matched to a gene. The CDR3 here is CASSRTGVRGTEAFF. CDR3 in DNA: TGTGCCAGCAGCAGGACAGGGGTCCGGGGCACTGAAGCTTTCTTT.

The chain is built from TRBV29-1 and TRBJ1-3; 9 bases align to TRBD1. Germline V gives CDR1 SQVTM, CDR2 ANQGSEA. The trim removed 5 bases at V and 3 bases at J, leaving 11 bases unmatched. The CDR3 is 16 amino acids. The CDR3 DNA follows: TGCAGCGTTATCCCGACAGGGGGGTTAATTGGAAACACCATATATTTT. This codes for CSVIPTGGLIGNTIYF.

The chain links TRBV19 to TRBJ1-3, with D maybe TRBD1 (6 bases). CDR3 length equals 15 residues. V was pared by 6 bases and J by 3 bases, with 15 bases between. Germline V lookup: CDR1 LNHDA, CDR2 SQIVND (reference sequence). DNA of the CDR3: TGTGCCAGTAGCGCCCAGGGGTCAGATGGAAACACCATATATTTT. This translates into CASSAQGSDGNTIYF. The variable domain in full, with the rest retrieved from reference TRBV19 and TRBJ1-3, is DGGITQSPKYLFRKEGQNVTLSCEQNLNHDAMYWYRQDPGQGLRLIYYSQIVNDFQKGDIAEGYSVSREKKESFPLTVTSAQKNPTAFYLCASSAQGSDGNTIYFGEGSWLTVV.

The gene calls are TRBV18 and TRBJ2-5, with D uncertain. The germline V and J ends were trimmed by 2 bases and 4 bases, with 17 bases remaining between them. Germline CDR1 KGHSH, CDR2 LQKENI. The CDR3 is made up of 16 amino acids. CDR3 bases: TGTGCCAGCTCACCAAATACGCGGAGTCTAGGAGAGACCCAGTACTTC. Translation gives CASSPNTRSLGETQYF.

CDR3 bases: TGCGCCAGCAGCCCTTATTTAGCGGGGCTCTACGAGCAGTACTTC. Translation: CASSPYLAGLYEQYF. The chain is built from TRBV4-1 and TRBJ2-7, with 8 bases identical to TRBD2. The CDR3 length is 15 residues. Germline lookup yields CDR1 MGHRA and CDR2 YSYEKL. The trim removed 4 bases at V and 3 bases at J, leaving 8 bases unmatched.

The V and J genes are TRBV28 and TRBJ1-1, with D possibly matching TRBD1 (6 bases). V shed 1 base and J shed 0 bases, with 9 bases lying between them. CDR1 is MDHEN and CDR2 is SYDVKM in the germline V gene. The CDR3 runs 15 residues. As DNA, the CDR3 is TGTGCCAGCAGTTTATTCAGGGGAATGAACACTGAAGCTTTCTTT. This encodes CASSLFRGMNTEAFF.

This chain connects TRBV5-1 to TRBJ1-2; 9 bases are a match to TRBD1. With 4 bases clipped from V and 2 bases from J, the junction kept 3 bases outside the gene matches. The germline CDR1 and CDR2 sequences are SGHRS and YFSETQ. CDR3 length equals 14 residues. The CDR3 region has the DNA TGCGCCAGCAGCGGACAGGGGCCAAACTATGGCTACACCTTC. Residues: CASSGQGPNYGYTF. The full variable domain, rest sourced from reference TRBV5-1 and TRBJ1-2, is KAGVTQTPRYLIKTRGQQVTLSCSPISGHRSVSWYQQTPGQGLQFLFEYFSETQRNKGNFPGRFSGRQFSNSRSEMNVSTLELGDSALYLCASSGQGPNYGYTFGSGTRLTVV.

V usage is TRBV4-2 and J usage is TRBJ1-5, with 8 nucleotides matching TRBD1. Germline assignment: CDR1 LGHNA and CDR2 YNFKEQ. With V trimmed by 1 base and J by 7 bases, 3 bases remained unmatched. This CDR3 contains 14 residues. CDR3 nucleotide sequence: TGTGCCAGCAGCCAAGGGGACAGGCAACAGCCCCAGCATTTT. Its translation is CASSQGDRQQPQHF.

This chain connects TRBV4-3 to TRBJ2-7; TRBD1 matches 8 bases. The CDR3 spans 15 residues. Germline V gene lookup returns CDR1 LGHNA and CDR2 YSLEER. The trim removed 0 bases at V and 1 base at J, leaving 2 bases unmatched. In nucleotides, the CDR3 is TGCGCCAGCAGCCAAGATACAGGGGGATCCTACGAGCAGTACTTC. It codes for CASSQDTGGSYEQYF.

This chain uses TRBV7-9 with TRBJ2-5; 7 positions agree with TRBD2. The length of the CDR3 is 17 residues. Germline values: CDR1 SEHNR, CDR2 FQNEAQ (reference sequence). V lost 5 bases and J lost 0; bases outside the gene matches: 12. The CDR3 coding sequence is TGTGCCAGCAGCCGGAGCACGGGGGGAGATAACCAAGAGACCCAGTACTTC. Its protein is CASSRSTGGDNQETQYF. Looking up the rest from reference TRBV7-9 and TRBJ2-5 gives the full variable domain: DTGVSQNPRHKITKRGQNVTFRCDPISEHNRLYWYRQTLGQGPEFLTYFQNEAQLEKSRLLSDRFSAERPKGSFSTLEIQRTEQGDSAMYLCASSRSTGGDNQETQYFGPGTRLLVL.

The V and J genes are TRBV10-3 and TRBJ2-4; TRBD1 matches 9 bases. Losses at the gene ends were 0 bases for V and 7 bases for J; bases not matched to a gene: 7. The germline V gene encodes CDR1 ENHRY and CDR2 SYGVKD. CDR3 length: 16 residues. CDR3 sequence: CAISESVGQGTNIQYF. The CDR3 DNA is TGTGCCATCAGTGAGTCTGTCGGACAGGGGACGAACATTCAGTACTTC.